Presented here are 29 T cell receptor beta chains from one specimen sequenced in a study of cytomegalovirus exposure and HLA in healthy donors. PCR employed 60 Vbeta and 13 Jbeta primers. TCRdb keeps only in-frame clones here, not all; method: immunoSEQ multiplex PCR. The sample holds fewer than 250,000 clones, approximately 78% seen once. The material sequenced was PBMCs. Receptors originate from a man aged 25 to 45 in good health and CMV-seronegative.

This clone was recorded a few times. Other DNA sequences of this sample code for an identical CDR3. This chain uses TRBV28 with TRBJ1-2, with D possibly matching TRBD1 (6 bases). The V and J ends lost 2 bases and 2 bases respectively, with 6 bases between them. Germline V gene sequence: CDR1 MDHEN, CDR2 SYDVKM. The length of the CDR3 is 13 residues. CDR3 bases: TGTGCCAGCAGTTTACAGGGGAACTATGGCTACACCTTC. Its protein product is CASSLQGNYGYTF.

This clone was recorded only once. The chain links TRBV2 to TRBJ2-1, with TRBD2 matching 10 bases. The germline CDR1 and CDR2 sequences are SNHLY and FYNNEI. The V gene end was trimmed by 8 bases and the J gene end by 6 bases; junction bases not matched to a gene: 10. The CDR3 sequence is 15 residues long. CDR3 bases: TGTGCCAGCGGGACTAGCGCCAACCAGGCCAATGAGCAGTTCTTC. Amino acids: CASGTSANQANEQFF.

This clone has a single count. DNA of the CDR3: TGTGCCAGCAGCCAAGATCAACAGGGAAAATACGAGCAGTACTTC. Amino acid sequence: CASSQDQQGKYEQYF. The chain is built from TRBV4-2 and TRBJ2-7; D is possibly TRBD1 (6 bases). The germline gives CDR1 LGHNA, CDR2 YNFKEQ. The CDR3 totals 15 residues. The V gene lost 0 bases and the J gene lost 4 bases, with 13 bases spanning the gap.

V is TRBV4-3 and J is TRBJ1-6, with D maybe TRBD1 (6 bases). Trimming removed 4 bases from V and 0 bases from J, with 7 bases in between. This CDR3 is built from 15 residues. Germline loops: CDR1 LGHNA, CDR2 YSLEER. The CDR3 loop reads CASSPDSSYNSPLHF. CDR3 bases: TGCGCCAGCAGCCCGGACAGCTCCTATAATTCACCCCTCCACTTT.

The rearrangement links TRBV2 to TRBJ1-4; 9 nucleotides agree with TRBD1. The germline V gene has CDR1 SNHLY and CDR2 FYNNEI. The CDR3 covers 15 residues. Trimming at V came to 4 bases and at J to 4 bases, leaving 4 bases not matched to a gene. For the CDR3, the DNA is TGTGCCAGCAGTGGGACAGGGGCGGATAATGAAAAACTGTTTTTT. Translation gives CASSGTGADNEKLFF.

This rearrangement joins TRBV5-1 to TRBJ2-1; 12 bases map to TRBD2. Germline lookup yields CDR1 SGHRS and CDR2 YFSETQ. The CDR3 totals 16 residues. After removal of 0 bases from V and 6 bases from J, the junction contained 4 bases not matched to a gene. CDR3 protein: CASSLDATSGGNEQFF. For the CDR3, the DNA is TGCGCCAGCAGCTTGGACGCGACTAGCGGGGGCAATGAGCAGTTCTTC.

The J gene is TRBJ2-5, the V gene TRBV5-1; 13 positions agree with TRBD2. After removal of 4 bases from V and 5 bases from J, the junction contained 5 bases not matched to a gene. This CDR3 has 15 residues. Germline CDR1 reads SGHRS; CDR2 reads YFSETQ. CDR3 sequence: CASSPTSGGVETQYF. CDR3 nucleotide sequence: TGCGCCAGCAGCCCTACTAGCGGGGGGGTGGAGACCCAGTACTTC. Full variable domain (rest looked up from reference TRBV5-1 and TRBJ2-5): KAGVTQTPRYLIKTRGQQVTLSCSPISGHRSVSWYQQTPGQGLQFLFEYFSETQRNKGNFPGRFSGRQFSNSRSEMNVSTLELGDSALYLCASSPTSGGVETQYFGPGTRLLVL.

In its sample, this clone was seen a few times. V usage is TRBV18 and J usage is TRBJ2-1, with TRBD2 as a possible D gene (6 bases). The CDR3 is made up of 18 amino acids. Between the trimmed V and J ends, which lost 1 base and 1 base, there was a span of 17 bases. Germline V lookup: CDR1 KGHSH, CDR2 LQKENI. The CDR3 is CASSPRQLRLGSYNEQFF. The DNA of the CDR3 is TGTGCCAGCTCACCACGGCAGTTGAGACTAGGATCCTACAATGAGCAGTTCTTC.

Of note for this clone: The junction departs from the called germline gene at one end, perhaps through a read error. The chain links TRBV7-9 to TRBJ2-7; TRBD2 aligns across 9 bases. Per the germline V gene, CDR1 is SEHNR and CDR2 is FQNEAQ (reference sequence). This CDR3 region has 16 residues. CDR3 loop: CSSSLDTASGDYEQYF. CDR3 bases: TGTTCCAGCAGCTTAGATACGGCTAGCGGGGACTACGAGCAGTACTTC.

The chain employs TRBV5-1 and TRBJ1-1, with D possibly TRBD1 on 5 matching bases. Looked up from germline, CDR1 is SGHRS and CDR2 is YFSETQ. The CDR3 is 14 amino acids. The V end was cut by 0 bases, the J end by 6 bases, with 12 bases between. CDR3 region: CASSLESGRPEAFF. CDR3 nucleotide sequence: TGCGCCAGCAGCTTGGAATCAGGGAGGCCTGAAGCTTTCTTT. Full variable domain (missing parts from reference TRBV5-1 and TRBJ1-1): KAGVTQTPRYLIKTRGQQVTLSCSPISGHRSVSWYQQTPGQGLQFLFEYFSETQRNKGNFPGRFSGRQFSNSRSEMNVSTLELGDSALYLCASSLESGRPEAFFGQGTRLTVV.

The rearrangement joins TRBV5-5 to TRBJ1-4; D uncertain. Germline CDR1 and CDR2: SGHKS and YYEKEE (reference sequence). CDR3 length: 17 residues. V was trimmed by 4 bases and J by 0 bases, leaving 16 bases between them. The CDR3 DNA follows: TGTGCCAGCAGCCCTGGGAGAGGGTCTGCAACTAATGAAAAACTGTTTTTT. Translated, it gives CASSPGRGSATNEKLFF.

The chain couples TRBV23-1 to TRBJ2-2; TRBD1 aligns across 7 bases. TRBV23-1 is classed as an ORF, of uncertain function. This CDR3 comprises 16 residues. V shed 0 bases and J 8 bases; nucleotides not matched to a gene: 9. The DNA for the CDR3 is TGCGCCAGCAGTCAATCCGCCCGACAGGGCTCTGGGGAGCTGTTTTTT. It encodes CASSQSARQGSGELFF.

The chain links TRBV19 to TRBJ2-3; 7 nucleotides agree with TRBD1. J gave up 3 bases and V 3 bases, and 3 bases lay outside the gene matches. Germline V CDR1 and CDR2: LNHDA, SQIVND (reference sequence). This CDR3 region has 14 residues. This CDR3 reads CASSIDRETDTQYF. CDR3 DNA: TGTGCCAGTAGTATCGACAGGGAAACAGATACGCAGTATTTT.

The CDR3 region is CASSPLDRGDSPLHF. The CDR3 DNA follows: TGTGCCAGCTCACCTTTAGACAGGGGAGACTCACCCCTCCACTTT. The chain carries TRBV18 and TRBJ1-6; TRBD1 aligns across 8 bases. The germline CDR1 and CDR2 sequences are KGHSH and LQKENI. J was trimmed by 10 bases and V by 3 bases; bases with no gene match: 8. The CDR3 loop spans 15 amino acids.

This chain joins TRBV28 and TRBJ2-3, with D perhaps TRBD1 (6 bases). Germline CDR1 MDHEN, CDR2 SYDVKM. The CDR3 runs to 17 residues. The V gene lost 2 bases and the J gene lost 3 bases, with 18 bases spanning the gap. The CDR3 DNA follows: TGTGCCAGCAGTTTAACCTTGACTTTTCAGGGGACAGATACGCAGTATTTT. Translation gives CASSLTLTFQGTDTQYF.

The V and J genes are TRBV5-1 and TRBJ1-2; D is unclear. The CDR3 length is 13 residues. The V end was cut by 1 base, the J end by 5 bases, with 9 bases between. CDR1 and CDR2 (germline): SGHRS, YFSETQ. The chain's CDR3 is CASSLMADYGYTF. Written as DNA, the CDR3 is TGCGCCAGCAGCTTGATGGCGGATTATGGCTACACCTTC.

The genes are TRBV6-5 and TRBJ2-7, with TRBD1 identical over 8 bases. CDR1 and CDR2 (germline): MNHEY, SVGAGI. Trimming at V came to 5 bases and at J to 2 bases, leaving 8 bases not matched to a gene. This CDR3 is 15 amino acids long. The DNA for the CDR3 is TGTGCCAGCAGTAATGACAGGGGCCAGGCCTACGAGCAGTACTTC. Translating gives CASSNDRGQAYEQYF.

The chain is built from TRBV4-1 and TRBJ1-5; 7 nucleotides align to TRBD1. The CDR3 consists of 16 residues. Germline CDR1 is MGHRA and CDR2 is YSYEKL. V lost 0 bases to trimming and J lost 4 bases; unmatched junction nucleotides: 6. CDR3 region: CASSQDENRGNQPQHF. CDR3 DNA sequence: TGCGCCAGCAGCCAAGATGAGAACAGGGGTAATCAGCCCCAGCATTTT.

This chain connects TRBV2 to TRBJ2-3; the D is unclear. The CDR3 loop spans 14 amino acids. V gave up 4 bases and J gave up 1 base, with 9 bases separating them. Germline CDR1 and CDR2: SNHLY and FYNNEI. The CDR3 sequence: CASSVSYRTDTQYF. The CDR3 bases are TGTGCCAGCAGTGTTAGTTATCGCACAGATACGCAGTATTTT.

This chain uses TRBV19 with TRBJ2-5; TRBD2 is a possible D gene (6 bases). In germline, CDR1 is LNHDA, CDR2 SQIVND (reference sequence). V lost 1 base to trimming and J lost 5 bases, with 14 bases between them. The CDR3 length is 15 residues. The CDR3 protein is CASSIGGGSVETQYF. CDR3 bases: TGTGCCAGTAGTATAGGTGGGGGGAGTGTGGAGACCCAGTACTTC.

This sequence joins TRBV19 and TRBJ2-2; 9 bases are a match to TRBD1. The germline V gene encodes CDR1 LNHDA and CDR2 SQIVND (reference sequence). The J segment lost 5 bases and the V segment lost 8 bases, leaving 21 bases of the junction unmatched. CDR3 length: 19 amino acids. CDR3 DNA: TGTGCCAGTTACAGGGGCCCGGGACAGGGCATTCGAAGAACCGGGGAGCTGTTTTTT. Translated, it gives CASYRGPGQGIRRTGELFF.

The chain uses TRBV5-1 and TRBJ2-3; TRBD1 matches at 7 bases. Germline V gives CDR1 SGHRS, CDR2 YFSETQ. Losses at the gene ends were 5 bases for V and 0 bases for J; bases not matched to a gene: 6. This CDR3 is 15 amino acids long. CDR3 protein: CASRQQGTSTDTQYF. The CDR3 DNA reads TGCGCCAGCAGACAACAGGGGACCAGCACAGATACGCAGTATTTT.

This clone was detected a few times. V usage is TRBV4-2 and J usage is TRBJ2-7; 11 bases agree with TRBD2. This CDR3 has 15 residues. The J segment lost 4 bases and the V segment lost 1 base, leaving 3 bases of the junction unmatched. In germline, CDR1 is LGHNA, CDR2 YNFKEQ. This CDR3 reads CASSQVGTSGYEQYF. The CDR3, as DNA: TGTGCCAGCAGCCAAGTCGGGACTAGCGGATACGAGCAGTACTTC.

This chain joins TRBV5-1 and TRBJ1-2, with TRBD1 matching over 8 bases. The germline CDR1 and CDR2 sequences are SGHRS and YFSETQ. The CDR3 sequence is 15 residues long. V shed 1 base, J shed 6 bases, and the junction held 8 bases outside the gene matches. CDR3 residues: CASSLSGGRGHGYTF. CDR3 DNA: TGCGCCAGCAGCTTGTCGGGAGGCAGGGGGCATGGCTACACCTTC.

This chain uses TRBV18 with TRBJ2-7; 7 bases fit TRBD2. This CDR3 is built from 15 residues. Trimming removed 3 bases from V and 5 bases from J; junction bases left unmatched: 10. Germline-derived CDR1 and CDR2 are KGHSH and LQKENI. In DNA form, the CDR3 reads TGTGCCAGCTCACCCCCTGCGACAGCGGGGCACGAGCAGTACTTC. Encoded protein: CASSPPATAGHEQYF.

The chain recombines TRBV6-6 with TRBJ2-7; 11 bases line up with TRBD1. V gave up 6 bases and J gave up 4 bases; unmatched junction bases: 5. CDR1 MNHNY and CDR2 SVGAGI come from the germline V gene (reference sequence). This CDR3 contains 14 residues. In DNA, the CDR3 is TGTGCCAGCAGCCTCGGGACAGGGGGTTACGAGCAGTACTTC. Amino acid sequence: CASSLGTGGYEQYF.

This sequence joins TRBV18 and TRBJ2-2; D is possibly TRBD1 (5 bases). The CDR3 contains 16 residues. CDR1 and CDR2 (germline): KGHSH, LQKENI. V lost 1 base and J lost 3, with 12 bases in between. Here the CDR3 DNA reads TGTGCCAGCTCACCACTCTACAGGTTCGACACCGGGGAGCTGTTTTTT. It specifies CASSPLYRFDTGELFF.

The V call is TRBV10-3, the J call TRBJ1-4, with TRBD1 as a possible D gene (5 bases). The V end lost 2 bases, the J end lost 1 base, and 11 bases lay between the germline ends. Germline CDR1 reads ENHRY; CDR2 reads SYGVKD. The CDR3 runs to 16 residues. The CDR3 bases are TGTGCCATCAGTGAGGCGGGGGGGAAAACTAATGAAAAACTGTTTTTT. It codes for CAISEAGGKTNEKLFF.

The gene calls are TRBV6-1 and TRBJ2-7, with a weak D call TRBD1 (6 bases). The CDR3 runs to 13 residues. Looked up from germline, CDR1 is MNHNS and CDR2 is SASEGT. V was clipped by 6 bases and J by 1 base, with 10 bases between them. The CDR3 spells CASRYRDSYEQYF. The CDR3 bases are TGTGCCAGCAGGTACAGGGATTCCTACGAGCAGTACTTC.